The present entry profiles one T cell receptor (beta chain) with its context. The target antigen is unknown. At one end, the junction sequence differs from germline, possibly due to a read error. The data were obtained in a study of tumor and adjacent non-tumor tissue in lung cancer. For the study at large: Aged roughly 30 to 76 years, patients included nine to eleven men and a few women with stage I to III disease. On average, productive TCRbeta reads reached about 4.4 million per sample.

The template was RNA from unsorted bulk tissue. TCRbeta libraries were built with three rounds of nested PCR, modified from ARM-PCR. MiXCR, run by TCRdb on the multiplex PCR reads, gives a single entry per CDR3 protein. The repertoire holds 65,000 to 90,000 distinct CDR3 sequences, with roughly 80% as singletons. Study results and caveats: Tumor TCR diversity, when higher, was linked to shorter survival.

The clonotype originates from a woman aged 45-65 years with non-small cell lung cancer. Sequenced sample: lung tumor tissue.

The DNA of the CDR3 is TGCAGTGTACTGGGACTAGCGGGAGGTCGGGACACCGGGGAGCTATTTTTT. Amino acids: CSVLGLAGGRDTGELFF. V is TRBV20-1 and J is TRBJ2-2; 15 nucleotides align to TRBD2. CDR1 and CDR2 (germline): DFQATT, SNEGSKA (reference sequence). CDR3 length: 17 amino acids.